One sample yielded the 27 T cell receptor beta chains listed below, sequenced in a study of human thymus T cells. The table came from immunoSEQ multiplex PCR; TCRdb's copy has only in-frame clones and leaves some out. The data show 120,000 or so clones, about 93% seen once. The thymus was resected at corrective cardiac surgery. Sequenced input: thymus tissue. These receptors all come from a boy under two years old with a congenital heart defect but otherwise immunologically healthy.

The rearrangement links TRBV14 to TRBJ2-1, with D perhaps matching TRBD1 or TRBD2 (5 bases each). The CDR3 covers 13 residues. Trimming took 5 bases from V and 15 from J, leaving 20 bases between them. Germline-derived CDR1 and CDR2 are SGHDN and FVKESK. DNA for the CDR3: TGTGCCAGCAGCGTACAGCGACACGGGACGGTGTTCTTC. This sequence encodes CASSVQRHGTVFF. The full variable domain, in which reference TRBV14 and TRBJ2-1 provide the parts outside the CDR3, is EAGVTQFPSHSVIEKGQTVTLRCDPISGHDNLYWYRRVMGKEIKFLLHFVKESKQDESGMPNNRFLAERTGGTYSTLKVQPAELEDSGVYFCASSVQRHGTVFFGPGTRLTVL.

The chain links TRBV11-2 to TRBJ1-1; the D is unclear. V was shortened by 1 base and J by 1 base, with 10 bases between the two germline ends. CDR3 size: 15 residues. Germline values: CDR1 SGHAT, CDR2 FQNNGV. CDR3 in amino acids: CASSLAWTTNTEAFF. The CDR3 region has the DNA TGTGCCAGCAGCTTAGCCTGGACCACGAACACTGAAGCTTTCTTT.

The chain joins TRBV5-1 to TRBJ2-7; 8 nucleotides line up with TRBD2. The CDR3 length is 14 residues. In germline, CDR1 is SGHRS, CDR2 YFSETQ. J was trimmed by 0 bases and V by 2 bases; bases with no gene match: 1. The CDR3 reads CASSFGGVSYEQYF. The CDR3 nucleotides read TGCGCCAGCAGCTTCGGGGGGGTCTCCTACGAGCAGTACTTC.

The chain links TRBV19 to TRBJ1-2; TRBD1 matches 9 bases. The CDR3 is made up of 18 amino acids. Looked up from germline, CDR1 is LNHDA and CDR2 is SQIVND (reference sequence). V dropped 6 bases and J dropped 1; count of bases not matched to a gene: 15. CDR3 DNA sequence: TGTGCCAGTAGCCCCTTCGTAACCGGGACAGGGATTAACTATGGCTACACCTTC. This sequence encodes CASSPFVTGTGINYGYTF.

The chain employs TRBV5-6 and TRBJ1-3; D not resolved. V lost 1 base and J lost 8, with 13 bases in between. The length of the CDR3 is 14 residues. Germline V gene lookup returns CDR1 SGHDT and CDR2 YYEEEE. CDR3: CASSLRGSEDTIYF. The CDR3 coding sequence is TGTGCCAGCAGCTTGAGAGGGTCGGAGGACACCATATATTTT. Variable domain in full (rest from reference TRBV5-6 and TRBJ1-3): DAGVTQSPTHLIKTRGQQVTLRCSPKSGHDTVSWYQQALGQGPQFIFQYYEEEERQRGNFPDRFSGHQFPNYSSELNVNALLLGDSALYLCASSLRGSEDTIYFGEGSWLTVV.

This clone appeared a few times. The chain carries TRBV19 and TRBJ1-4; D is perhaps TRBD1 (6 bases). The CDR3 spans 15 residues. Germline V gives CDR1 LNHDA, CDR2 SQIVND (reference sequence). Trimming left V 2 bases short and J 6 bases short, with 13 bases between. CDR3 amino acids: CASSIRDTLDEKLFF. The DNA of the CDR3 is TGTGCCAGTAGTATAAGGGACACTCTCGATGAAAAACTGTTTTTT.

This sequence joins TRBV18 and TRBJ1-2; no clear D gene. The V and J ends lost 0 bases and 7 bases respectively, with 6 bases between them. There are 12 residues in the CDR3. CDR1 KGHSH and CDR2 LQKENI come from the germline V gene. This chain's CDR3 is CASSPPVGGYTF. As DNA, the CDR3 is TGTGCCAGCTCACCACCGGTGGGTGGCTACACCTTC.

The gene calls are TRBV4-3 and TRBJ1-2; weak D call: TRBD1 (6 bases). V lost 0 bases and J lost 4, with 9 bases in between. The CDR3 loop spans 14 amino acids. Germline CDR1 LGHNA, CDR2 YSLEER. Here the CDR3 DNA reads TGCGCCAGCAGCCAAGACGCGACAGGCTATGGCTACACCTTC. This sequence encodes CASSQDATGYGYTF.

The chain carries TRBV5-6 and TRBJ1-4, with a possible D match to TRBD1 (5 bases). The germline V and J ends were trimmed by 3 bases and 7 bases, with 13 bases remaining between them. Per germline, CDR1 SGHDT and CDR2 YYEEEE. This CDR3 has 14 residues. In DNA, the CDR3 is TGTGCCAGCAGCTCCCCTGGGGCCGGTGAAAAACTGTTTTTT. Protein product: CASSSPGAGEKLFF.

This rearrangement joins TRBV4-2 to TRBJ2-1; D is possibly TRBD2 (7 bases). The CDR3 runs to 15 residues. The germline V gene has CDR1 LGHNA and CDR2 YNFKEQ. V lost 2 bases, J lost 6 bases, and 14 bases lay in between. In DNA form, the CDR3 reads TGTGCCAGCAGCCAAAGAGGGGGGGCGTCCAATGAGCAGTTCTTC. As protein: CASSQRGGASNEQFF.

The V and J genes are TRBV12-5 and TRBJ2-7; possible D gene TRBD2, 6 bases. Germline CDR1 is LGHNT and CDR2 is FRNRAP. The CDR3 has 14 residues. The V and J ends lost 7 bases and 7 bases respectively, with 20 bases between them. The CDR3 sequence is CASAASPMEGEQYF. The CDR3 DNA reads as TGTGCTAGTGCCGCCTCCCCAATGGAGGGTGAGCAGTACTTC.

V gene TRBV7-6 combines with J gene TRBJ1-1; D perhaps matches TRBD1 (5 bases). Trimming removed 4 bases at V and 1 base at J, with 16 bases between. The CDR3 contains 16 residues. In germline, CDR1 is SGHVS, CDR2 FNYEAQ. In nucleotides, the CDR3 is TGTGCCAGCAGCTCACCCCCCCCAGGGACGAACACTGAAGCTTTCTTT. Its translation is CASSSPPPGTNTEAFF. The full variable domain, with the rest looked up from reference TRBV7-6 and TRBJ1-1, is GAGVSQSPRYKVTKRGQDVALRCDPISGHVSLYWYRQALGQGPEFLTYFNYEAQQDKSGLPNDRFSAERPEGSISTLTIQRTEQRDSAMYRCASSSPPPGTNTEAFFGQGTRLTVV.

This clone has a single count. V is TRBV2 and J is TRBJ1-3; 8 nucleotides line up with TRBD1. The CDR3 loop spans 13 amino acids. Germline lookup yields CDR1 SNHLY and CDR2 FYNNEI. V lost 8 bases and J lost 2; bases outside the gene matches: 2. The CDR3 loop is CASYRGTGNTIYF. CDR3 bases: TGTGCCAGCTACAGGGGGACTGGAAACACCATATATTTT. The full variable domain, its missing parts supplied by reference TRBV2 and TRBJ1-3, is EPEVTQTPSHQVTQMGQEVILRCVPISNHLYFYWYRQILGQKVEFLVSFYNNEISEKSEIFDDQFSVERPDGSNFTLKIRSTKLEDSAMYFCASYRGTGNTIYFGEGSWLTVV.

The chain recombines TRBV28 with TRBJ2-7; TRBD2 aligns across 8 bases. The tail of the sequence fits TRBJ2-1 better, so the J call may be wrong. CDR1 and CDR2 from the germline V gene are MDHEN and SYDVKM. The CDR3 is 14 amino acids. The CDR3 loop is CASTIVAGYNEQFF. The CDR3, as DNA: TGTGCCAGCACCATAGTAGCGGGGTACAATGAGCAGTTCTTC.

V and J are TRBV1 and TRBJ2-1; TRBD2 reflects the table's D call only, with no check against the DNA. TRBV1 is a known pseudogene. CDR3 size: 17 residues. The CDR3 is CTSSQDPTSGYYNEQFF. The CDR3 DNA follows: TGCACCAGCAGCCAAGACCCTACTAGCGGGTATTACAATGAGCAGTTCTTC.

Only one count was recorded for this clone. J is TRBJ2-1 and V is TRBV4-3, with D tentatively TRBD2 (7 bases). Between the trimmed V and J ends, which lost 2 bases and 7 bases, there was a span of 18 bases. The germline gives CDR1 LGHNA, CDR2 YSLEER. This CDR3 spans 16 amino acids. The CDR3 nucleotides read TGCGCCAGCAGCCAACCAGAAAGGGGGGGAGTTAATGAGCAGTTCTTC. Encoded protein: CASSQPERGGVNEQFF.

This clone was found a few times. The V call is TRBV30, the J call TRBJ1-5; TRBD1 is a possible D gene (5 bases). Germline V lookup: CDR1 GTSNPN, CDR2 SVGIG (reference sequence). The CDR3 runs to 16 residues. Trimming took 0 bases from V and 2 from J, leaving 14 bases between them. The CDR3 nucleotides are TGTGCCTGGAGTGTCTTTGGAGGGGCGCGCAATCAGCCCCAGCATTTT. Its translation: CAWSVFGGARNQPQHF.

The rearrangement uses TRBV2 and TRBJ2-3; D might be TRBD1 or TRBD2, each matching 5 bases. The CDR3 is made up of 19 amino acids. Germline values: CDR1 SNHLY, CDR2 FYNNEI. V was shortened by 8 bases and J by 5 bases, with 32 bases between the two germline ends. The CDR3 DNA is TGTGCCAGCGGGGAACCGGTCCCACGGTGGGGGACCTCGGGAGATACGCAGTATTTT. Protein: CASGEPVPRWGTSGDTQYF.

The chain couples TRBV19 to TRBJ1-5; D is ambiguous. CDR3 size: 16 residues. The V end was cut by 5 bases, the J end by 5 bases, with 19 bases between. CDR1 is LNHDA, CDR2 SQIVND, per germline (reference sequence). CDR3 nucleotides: TGTGCCAGTAGTCCCCCTGGGAGAGAGCAGCATCAGCCCCAGCATTTT. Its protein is CASSPPGREQHQPQHF.

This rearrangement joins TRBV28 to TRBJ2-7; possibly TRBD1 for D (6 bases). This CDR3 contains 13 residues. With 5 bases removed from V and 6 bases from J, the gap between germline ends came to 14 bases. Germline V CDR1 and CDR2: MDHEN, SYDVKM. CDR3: CASSPSAGAEQYF. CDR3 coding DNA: TGTGCCAGCAGTCCCTCCGCAGGGGCCGAGCAGTACTTC.

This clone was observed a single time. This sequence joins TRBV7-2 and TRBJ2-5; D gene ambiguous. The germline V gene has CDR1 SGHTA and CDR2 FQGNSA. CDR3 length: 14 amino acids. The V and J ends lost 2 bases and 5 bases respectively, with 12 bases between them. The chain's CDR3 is CASSLSARGETQYF. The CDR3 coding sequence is TGTGCCAGCAGCTTATCAGCTAGAGGCGAGACCCAGTACTTC.

The CDR3 protein is CASTEDRVAEKLFF. In DNA, the CDR3 is TGTGCCAGCACCGAAGACAGGGTGGCTGAAAAACTGTTTTTT. The chain uses TRBV2 and TRBJ1-4, with 7 bases identical to TRBD1. The ends lost 7 bases at V and 7 bases at J; junction bases unmatched: 9. The CDR3 runs 14 residues. Germline-derived CDR1 and CDR2 are SNHLY and FYNNEI.

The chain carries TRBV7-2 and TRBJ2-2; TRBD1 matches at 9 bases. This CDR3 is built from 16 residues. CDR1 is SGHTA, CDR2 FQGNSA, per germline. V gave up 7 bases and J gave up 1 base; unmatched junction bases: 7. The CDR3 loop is CASKYGDRVNTGELFF. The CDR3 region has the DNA TGTGCCAGCAAGTATGGGGACAGGGTGAACACCGGGGAGCTGTTTTTT.

CDR3 nucleotides: TGCGCCAGCAGCCCCTTAATAGGACTAGCGGGGGGTAATGAACAAGAGACCCAGTACTTC. Protein: CASSPLIGLAGGNEQETQYF. This chain connects TRBV4-3 to TRBJ2-5, with 14 bases lining up with TRBD2. There are 20 residues in the CDR3. J lost 2 bases, V lost 4 bases, and 15 bases had no gene match. In germline, CDR1 is LGHNA, CDR2 YSLEER.

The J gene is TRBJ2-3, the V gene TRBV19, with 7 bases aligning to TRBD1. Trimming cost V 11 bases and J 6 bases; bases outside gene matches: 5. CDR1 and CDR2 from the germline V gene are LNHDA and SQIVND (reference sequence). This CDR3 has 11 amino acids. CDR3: CAVTGADTQYF. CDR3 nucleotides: TGTGCCGTTACAGGGGCCGATACGCAGTATTTT.

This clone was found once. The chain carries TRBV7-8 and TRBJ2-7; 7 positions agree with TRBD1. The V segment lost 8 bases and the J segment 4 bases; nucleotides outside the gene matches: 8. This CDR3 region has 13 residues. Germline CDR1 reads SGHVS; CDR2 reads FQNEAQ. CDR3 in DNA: TGTGCCAGCTCGACAGGGACCCATTACGAGCAGTACTTC. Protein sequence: CASSTGTHYEQYF. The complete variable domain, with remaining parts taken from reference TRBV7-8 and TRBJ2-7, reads GAGVSQSPRYKVAKRGQDVALRCDPISGHVSLFWYQQALGQGPEFLTYFQNEAQLDKSGLPSDRFFAERPEGSVSTLKIQRTQQEDSAVYLCASSTGTHYEQYFGPGTRLTVT.

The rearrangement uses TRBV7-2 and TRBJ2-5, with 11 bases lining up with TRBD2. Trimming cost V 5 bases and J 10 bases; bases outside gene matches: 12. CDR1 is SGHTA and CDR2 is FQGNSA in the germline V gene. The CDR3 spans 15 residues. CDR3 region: CASSPIAGGPGDQYF. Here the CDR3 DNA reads TGTGCCAGCAGCCCCATAGCGGGGGGGCCGGGAGACCAGTACTTC.